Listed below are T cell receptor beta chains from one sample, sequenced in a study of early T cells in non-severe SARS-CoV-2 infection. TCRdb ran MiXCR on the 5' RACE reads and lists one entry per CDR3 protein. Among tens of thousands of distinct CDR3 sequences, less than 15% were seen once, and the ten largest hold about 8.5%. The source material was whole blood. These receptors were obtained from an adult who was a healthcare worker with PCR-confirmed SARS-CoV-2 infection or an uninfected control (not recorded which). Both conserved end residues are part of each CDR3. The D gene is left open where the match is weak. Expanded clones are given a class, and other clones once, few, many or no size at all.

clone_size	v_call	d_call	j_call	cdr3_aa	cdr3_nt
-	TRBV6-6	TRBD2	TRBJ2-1	CASKVGGSQNEQFF	TGTGCCAGCAAGGTCGGCGGGAGTCAGAATGAGCAGTTCTTC
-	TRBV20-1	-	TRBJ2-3	CSARRWAIYHTDTQYF	TGCAGTGCTAGACGTTGGGCTATTTACCACACAGATACGCAGTATTTT
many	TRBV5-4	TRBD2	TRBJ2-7	CASSSGSGFEQYF	TGTGCCAGCAGTAGCGGGAGCGGGTTCGAGCAGTACTTC
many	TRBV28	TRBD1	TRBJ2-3	CASSTGTGATDTQYF	TGTGCCAGCAGTACCGGGACAGGGGCGACAGATACGCAGTATTTT
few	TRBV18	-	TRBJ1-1	CASSPSGTANTEAFF	TGTGCCAGCTCACCTTCCGGGACGGCGAACACTGAAGCTTTCTTT
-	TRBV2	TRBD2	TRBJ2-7	CASSQLAGGAYYEQYF	TGTGCCAGCAGCCAACTAGCGGGAGGCGCGTATTACGAGCAGTACTTC
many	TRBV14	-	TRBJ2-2	CASSPSDSRELFF	TGTGCCAGCAGCCCCTCGGACAGCCGGGAGCTGTTTTTT
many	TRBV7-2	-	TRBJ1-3	CASTGNTIYF	TGTGCCAGCACCGGAAACACCATATATTTT
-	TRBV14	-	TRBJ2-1	CASQGLYDNEQFF	TGTGCCAGCCAGGGGCTGTACGACAATGAGCAGTTCTTC
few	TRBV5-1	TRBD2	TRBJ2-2	CASSLELAGAGELFF	TGCGCCAGCAGCTTGGAACTAGCGGGAGCCGGGGAGCTGTTTTTT
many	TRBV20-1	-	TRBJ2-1	CSAVHSPSGEQFF	TGCAGTGCAGTACACTCCCCCTCGGGTGAGCAGTTCTTC
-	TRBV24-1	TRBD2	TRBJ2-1	CATSDPTGTSGSYEQFF	TGTGCCACCAGTGATCCTACAGGGACTAGCGGGAGCTATGAGCAGTTCTTC
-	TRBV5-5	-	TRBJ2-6	CASSSLDSGSGANVLTF	TGTGCCAGCAGCTCTCTGGACAGCGGGTCTGGGGCCAACGTCCTGACTTTC